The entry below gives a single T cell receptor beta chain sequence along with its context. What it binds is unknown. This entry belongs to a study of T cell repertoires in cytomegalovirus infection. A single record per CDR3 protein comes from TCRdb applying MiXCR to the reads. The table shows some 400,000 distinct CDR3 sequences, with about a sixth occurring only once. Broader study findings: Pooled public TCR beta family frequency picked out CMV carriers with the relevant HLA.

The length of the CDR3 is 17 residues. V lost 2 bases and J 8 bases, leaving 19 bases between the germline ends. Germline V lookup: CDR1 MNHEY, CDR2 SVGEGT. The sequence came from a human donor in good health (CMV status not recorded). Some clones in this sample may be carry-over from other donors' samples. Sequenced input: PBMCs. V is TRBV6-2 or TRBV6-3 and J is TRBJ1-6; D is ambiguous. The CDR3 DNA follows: TGTGCCAGCAGTTACCGACTCAAGATCCCCAAGGATTCACCCCTCCACTTT. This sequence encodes CASSYRLKIPKDSPLHF.